This T cell receptor beta chain derives from a study of naive and memory T cell subsets. Both TRBC1 and TRBC2 were covered by a beta constant-region primer of two equimolar oligonucleotides. The ligated cDNA underwent four PCR rounds using SP2 and nested alpha and beta constant-region primers. A 12-nucleotide UMI and the SP2 primer were added to the cDNA 3' end by oligonucleotide ligation. In TCRdb, the UMI-ligation and nested PCR reads were re-called with MiXCR into one record per CDR3 protein. Seen here are around 93,000 distinct CDR3 sequences, around 11% observed once, and the top ten hold just over 0.13%. About this clonotype: What it binds is unknown.

Findings and caveats of the study: Especially in CD8 cells, naive repertoires contained a few larger clonotypes, possibly CD45RA-re-expressing memory cells. Gini index rose across naive, CM, EM and EMRA in CD4 and CD8. The power law exponent of TCR abundance differed between naive and memory cells. Over 90% of naive TCR sequences appeared only once, unlike memory subsets.

V gave up 6 bases and J gave up 5 bases; unmatched junction bases: 7. CDR1 and CDR2 from the germline V gene are MNHEY and SVGEGT. The CDR3 covers 14 residues. Specimen: naive CD4+ T cells from blood. This TCR was recovered from a human donor in good health. The chain combines TRBV6-2 or TRBV6-3 with TRBJ2-7; 10 bases fit TRBD2. CDR3 DNA: TGTGCCAGCAGAGGAGCGGGAGGGTCCCACGAGCAGTACTTC. It encodes CASRGAGGSHEQYF.